This T cell receptor (beta chain) stems from a study of early T cells in non-severe SARS-CoV-2 infection. Unique molecular identifiers were attached to individual cDNA molecules. Each CDR3 protein gets one entry after TCRdb re-called the 5' RACE reads with MiXCR. The data hold about 29,000 distinct CDR3 sequences, with about 4.5% observed a single time. Looked up from germline, CDR1 is SGHTA and CDR2 is FQGNSA. V gave up 5 bases and J gave up 6 bases, with 9 bases separating them. This CDR3 contains 12 residues. V is TRBV7-2 and J is TRBJ2-3, with D hard to call. Sequencing was performed on whole blood. The TCR was taken from an adult who was a healthcare worker with PCR-confirmed SARS-CoV-2 infection or an uninfected control (not recorded which). The CDR3 reads CASSPPGDTQYF. In nucleotides, the CDR3 is TGTGCCAGCAGCCCCCCCGGGGATACGCAGTATTTT. Using reference TRBV7-2 and TRBJ2-3 for the parts outside the CDR3, the full variable domain is GAGVSQSPSNKVTEKGKDVELRCDPISGHTALYWYRQSLGQGLEFLIYFQGNSAPDKSGLPSDRFSAERTGGSVSTLTIQRTQQEDSAVYLCASSPPGDTQYFGPGTRLTVL.